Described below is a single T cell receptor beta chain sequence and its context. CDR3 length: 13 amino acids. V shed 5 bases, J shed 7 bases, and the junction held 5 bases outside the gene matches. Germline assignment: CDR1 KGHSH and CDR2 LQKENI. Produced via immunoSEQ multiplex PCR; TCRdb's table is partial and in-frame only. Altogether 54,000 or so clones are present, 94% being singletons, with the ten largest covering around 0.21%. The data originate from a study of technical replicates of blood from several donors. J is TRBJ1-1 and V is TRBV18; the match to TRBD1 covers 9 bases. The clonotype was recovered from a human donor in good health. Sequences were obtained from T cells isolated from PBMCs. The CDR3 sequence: CASSGGQGYEAFF. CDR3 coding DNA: TGTGCCAGCTCAGGGGGACAGGGTTATGAAGCTTTCTTT.